Listed here is a single TCR beta chain. Germline V gene lookup returns CDR1 LGHNA and CDR2 YSLEER. The CDR3 is made up of 13 amino acids. The V gene lost 1 base and the J gene lost 4 bases, with 7 bases spanning the gap. This entry belongs to a study of blood T cell repertoires in COVID-19. As processed by the authors: Quantification of nucleated cells was approximated via reference gene primer amplification. Sequenced by immunoSEQ multiplex PCR; TCRdb stores in-frame clones only, minus some. V and J calls and clone size come straight from that table; D and trimming were deduced from the DNA. The data contain about 300,000 clones, roughly 86% of them seen just once; the ten biggest clones take up 1.6%.

This receptor was taken from a woman in her forties or fifties with acute or convalescent COVID-19. What was sequenced was peripheral blood. The genes are TRBV4-3 and TRBJ1-1; D is unresolved. CDR3 residues: CASSQVRGTEAFF. The CDR3 DNA is TGCGCCAGCAGCCAAGTCCGGGGCACTGAAGCTTTCTTT.